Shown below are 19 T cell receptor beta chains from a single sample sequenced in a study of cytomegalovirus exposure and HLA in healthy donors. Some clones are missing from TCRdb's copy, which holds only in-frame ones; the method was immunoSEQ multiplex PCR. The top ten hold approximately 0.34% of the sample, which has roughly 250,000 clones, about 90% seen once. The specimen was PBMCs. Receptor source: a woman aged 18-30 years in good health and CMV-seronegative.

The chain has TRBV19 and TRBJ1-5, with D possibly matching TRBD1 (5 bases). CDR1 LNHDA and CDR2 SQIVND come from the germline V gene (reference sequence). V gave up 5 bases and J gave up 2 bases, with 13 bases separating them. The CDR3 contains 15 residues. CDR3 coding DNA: TGTGCCAGTAGTGTTGGGGCTGGTGGCAATCAGCCCCAGCATTTT. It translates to CASSVGAGGNQPQHF.

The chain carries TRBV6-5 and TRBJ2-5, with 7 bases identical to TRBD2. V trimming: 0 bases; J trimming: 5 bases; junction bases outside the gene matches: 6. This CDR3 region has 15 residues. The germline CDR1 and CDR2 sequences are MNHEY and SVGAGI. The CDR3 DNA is TGTGCCAGCAGTTACTCGGCCGGGGGGAGGGAGACCCAGTACTTC. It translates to CASSYSAGGRETQYF.

The CDR3 nucleotides read TGTGCCAGCAGTGGTCAGGGTTTCGACGAGCAGTACTTC. It translates to CASSGQGFDEQYF. The chain employs TRBV2 and TRBJ2-7; tentative D call: TRBD1 (5 bases). The V gene's germline CDR1 is SNHLY and CDR2 FYNNEI. The CDR3 has 13 residues. Trimming removed 4 bases from V and 5 bases from J, with 12 bases in between.

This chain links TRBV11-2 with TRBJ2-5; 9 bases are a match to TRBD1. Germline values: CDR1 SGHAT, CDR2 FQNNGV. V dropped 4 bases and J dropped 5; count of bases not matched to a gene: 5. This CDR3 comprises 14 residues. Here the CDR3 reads CASSSWDRVETQYF. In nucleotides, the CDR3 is TGTGCCAGCAGCTCGTGGGACAGGGTGGAGACCCAGTACTTC.

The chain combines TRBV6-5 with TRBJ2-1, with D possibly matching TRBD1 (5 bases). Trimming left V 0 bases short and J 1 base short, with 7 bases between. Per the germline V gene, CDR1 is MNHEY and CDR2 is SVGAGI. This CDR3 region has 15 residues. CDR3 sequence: CASSYSGASYNEQFF. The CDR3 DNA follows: TGTGCCAGCAGTTACTCTGGGGCTTCCTACAATGAGCAGTTCTTC.

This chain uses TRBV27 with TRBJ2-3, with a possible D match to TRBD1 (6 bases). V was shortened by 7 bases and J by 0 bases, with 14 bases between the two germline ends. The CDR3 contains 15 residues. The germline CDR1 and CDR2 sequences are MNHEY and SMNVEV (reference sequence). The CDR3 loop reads CASNSGTTSTDTQYF. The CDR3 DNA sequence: TGTGCCAGCAACTCCGGGACAACGAGCACAGATACGCAGTATTTT.

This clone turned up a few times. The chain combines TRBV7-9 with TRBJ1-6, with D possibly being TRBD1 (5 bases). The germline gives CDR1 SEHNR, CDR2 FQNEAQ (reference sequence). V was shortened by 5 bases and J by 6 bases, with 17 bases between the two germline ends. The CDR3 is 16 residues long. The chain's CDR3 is CASSLSGGGSNSPLHF. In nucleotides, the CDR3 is TGTGCCAGCAGCCTATCGGGGGGAGGGAGTAATTCACCCCTCCACTTT.

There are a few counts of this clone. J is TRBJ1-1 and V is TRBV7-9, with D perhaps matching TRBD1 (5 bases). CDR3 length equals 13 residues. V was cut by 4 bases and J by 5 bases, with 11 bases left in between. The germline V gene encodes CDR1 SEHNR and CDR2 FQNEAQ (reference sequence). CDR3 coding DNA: TGTGCCAGCAGCTCGTACGGGGGGACTGAAGCTTTCTTT. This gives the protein CASSSYGGTEAFF.

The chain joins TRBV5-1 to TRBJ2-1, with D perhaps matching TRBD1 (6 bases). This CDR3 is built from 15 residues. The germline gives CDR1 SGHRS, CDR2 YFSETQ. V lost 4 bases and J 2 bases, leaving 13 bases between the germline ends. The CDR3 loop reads CASSPLTGTYNEQFF. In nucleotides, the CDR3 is TGCGCCAGCAGCCCGCTTACAGGGACCTACAATGAGCAGTTCTTC.

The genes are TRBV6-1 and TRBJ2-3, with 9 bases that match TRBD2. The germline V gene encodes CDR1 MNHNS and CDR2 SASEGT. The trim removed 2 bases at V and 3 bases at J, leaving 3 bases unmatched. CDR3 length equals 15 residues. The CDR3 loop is CASSESSGGTDTQYF. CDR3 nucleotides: TGTGCCAGCAGTGAATCCAGCGGGGGGACAGATACGCAGTATTTT.

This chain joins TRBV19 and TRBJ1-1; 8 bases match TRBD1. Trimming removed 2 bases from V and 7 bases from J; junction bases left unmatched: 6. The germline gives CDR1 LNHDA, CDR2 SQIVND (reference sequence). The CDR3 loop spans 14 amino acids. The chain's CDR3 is CASSITRGPLEAFF. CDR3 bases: TGTGCCAGTAGTATAACCAGGGGGCCGCTTGAAGCTTTCTTT.

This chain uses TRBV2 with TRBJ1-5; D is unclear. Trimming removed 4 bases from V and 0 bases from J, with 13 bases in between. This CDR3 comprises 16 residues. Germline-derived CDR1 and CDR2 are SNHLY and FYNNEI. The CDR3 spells CASSASRVVSNQPQHF. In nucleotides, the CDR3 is TGTGCCAGCAGTGCATCACGGGTTGTTAGCAATCAGCCCCAGCATTTT.

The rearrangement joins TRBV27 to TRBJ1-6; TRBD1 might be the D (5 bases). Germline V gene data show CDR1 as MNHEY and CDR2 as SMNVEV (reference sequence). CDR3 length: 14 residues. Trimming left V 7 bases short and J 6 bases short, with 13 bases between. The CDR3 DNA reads TGTGCCAGCACCCTCAGGGATTCTAATTCACCCCTCCACTTT. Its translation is CASTLRDSNSPLHF.

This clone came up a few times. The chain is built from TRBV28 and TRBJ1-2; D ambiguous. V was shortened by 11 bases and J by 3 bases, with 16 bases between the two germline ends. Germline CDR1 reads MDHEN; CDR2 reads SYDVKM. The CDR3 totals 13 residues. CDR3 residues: CASRSHTDYGYTF. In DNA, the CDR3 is TGTGCCTCCCGTAGCCACACGGACTATGGCTACACCTTC.

The DNA of the CDR3 is TGTGCCAGCAGCTCTCCGAGCAGGGGTCAAGAGACCCAGTACTTC. This encodes CASSSPSRGQETQYF. This rearrangement joins TRBV7-7 to TRBJ2-5; maybe TRBD1 (6 bases). Germline V gives CDR1 SSHAT, CDR2 FNYEAQ (reference sequence). Trimming removed 4 bases from V and 2 bases from J, with 14 bases in between. The CDR3 totals 15 residues.

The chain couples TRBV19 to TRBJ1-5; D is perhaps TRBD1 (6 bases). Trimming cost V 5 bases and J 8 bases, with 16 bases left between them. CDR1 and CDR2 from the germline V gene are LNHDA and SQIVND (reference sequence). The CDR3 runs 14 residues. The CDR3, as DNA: TGTGCCAGTAGTCCAACAGGGTCAGGGGAGCCCCAGCATTTT. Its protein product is CASSPTGSGEPQHF.

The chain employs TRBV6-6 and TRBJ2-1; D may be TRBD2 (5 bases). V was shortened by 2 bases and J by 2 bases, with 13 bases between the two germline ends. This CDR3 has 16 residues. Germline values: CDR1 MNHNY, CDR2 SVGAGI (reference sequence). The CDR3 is CASSYRETRPYNEQFF. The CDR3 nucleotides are TGTGCCAGCAGTTACAGGGAGACTCGGCCCTACAATGAGCAGTTCTTC.

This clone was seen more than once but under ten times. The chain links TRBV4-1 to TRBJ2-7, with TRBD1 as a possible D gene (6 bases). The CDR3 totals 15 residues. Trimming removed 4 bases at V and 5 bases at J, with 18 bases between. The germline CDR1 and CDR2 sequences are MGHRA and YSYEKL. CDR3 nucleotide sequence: TGCGCCAGCAGCCGGGTAGGGCAGGGGATCGACGAGCAGTACTTC. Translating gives CASSRVGQGIDEQYF.

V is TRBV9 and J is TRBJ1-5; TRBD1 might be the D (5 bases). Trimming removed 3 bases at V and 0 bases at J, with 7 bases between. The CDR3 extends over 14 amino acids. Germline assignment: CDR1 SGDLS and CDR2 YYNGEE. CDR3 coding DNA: TGTGCCAGCAGCGCCAGGGATAGCAATCAGCCCCAGCATTTT. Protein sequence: CASSARDSNQPQHF. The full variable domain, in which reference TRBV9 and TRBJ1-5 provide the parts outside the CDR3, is DSGVTQTPKHLITATGQRVTLRCSPRSGDLSVYWYQQSLDQGLQFLIQYYNGEERAKGNILERFSAQQFPDLHSELNLSSLELGDSALYFCASSARDSNQPQHFGDGTRLSIL.